The 25 T cell receptor beta chains reported below all come from one sample, sequenced in a study of CD8 T cells in cerebrospinal fluid in Alzheimer's disease (TCRdb year 2020). The library was obtained by 10x single-cell sequencing. Sequencing took place on a NextSeq 550. Reads reprocessed by TCRdb are summarized as one entry per CDR3 protein sequence, and DNA is absent. For this sample, the table gives approximately 1,100 distinct CDR3 sequences. The top ten hold 9% to 10% of the sample. Sequenced sample: cerebrospinal fluid. These receptors all come from a human donor in good health.

This clonotype shows up as medium-sized (0.01 to 0.1%) by frequency. The chain links TRBV30 to TRBJ1-5. The germline V gene has CDR1 GTSNPN and CDR2 SVGIG (reference sequence). The CDR3 totals 16 residues. The CDR3 loop reads CAWSADTAYSNQPQHF.

According to its frequency, this clonotype is medium-sized. The chain is built from TRBV6-4 and TRBJ1-2; checking the TCRdb D call of TRBD1 is not possible without DNA. This CDR3 has 13 amino acids. The germline V gene has CDR1 MRHNA and CDR2 SNTAGT. CDR3 protein: CASIVGRTYGYTF.

Considering frequency, this clonotype is medium-sized (0.01 to 0.1%). This rearrangement joins TRBV4-2 to TRBJ2-7. This CDR3 is built from 12 residues. CDR1 is LGHNA, CDR2 YNFKEQ, per germline. The CDR3 region is CASSHQTGEQYF.

This clonotype is labeled large based on frequency. CDR3 residues: CASSQVIAGGTDTQYF. V is TRBV3-1 and J is TRBJ2-3; the TCRdb call, TRBD2, lacks DNA for checking. There are 16 residues in the CDR3. Germline V gene lookup returns CDR1 LGHDT and CDR2 YNNKEL (reference sequence).

This clonotype ranks as medium-sized in terms of frequency. The chain links TRBV12-3 or TRBV12-4 to TRBJ2-2; the D call from TCRdb, TRBD2, cannot be confirmed without DNA. The length of the CDR3 is 14 residues. The CDR3 sequence: CASSLQGRAGELFF.

According to its frequency, this clonotype is medium-sized. This sequence joins TRBV7-9 and TRBJ1-3; as DNA is missing, the TRBD1 call by TCRdb cannot be tested. In germline, CDR1 is SEHNR, CDR2 FQNEAQ (reference sequence). The CDR3 is 14 residues long. This CDR3 is CASSLGQGGDTIYF.

Judged by frequency, this clonotype is medium-sized (0.01 to 0.1%). The genes are TRBV5-1 and TRBJ2-3; checking the TCRdb D call of TRBD2 is not possible without DNA. The CDR3 totals 22 residues. Germline-derived CDR1 and CDR2 are SGHRS and YFSETQ. CDR3 protein: CASSLKFQLAGASHRNEDTQYF.

According to its frequency, this clonotype is medium-sized. V is TRBV27 and J is TRBJ2-3; absent DNA, TCRdb's TRBD1 call cannot be checked. Looked up from germline, CDR1 is MNHEY and CDR2 is SMNVEV (reference sequence). This CDR3 contains 14 residues. The CDR3 here is CASTRDRTTDTQYF.

This clonotype counts as medium-sized by frequency. The rearrangement links TRBV2 to TRBJ2-5; the TCRdb call, TRBD1, lacks DNA for checking. Germline CDR1 reads SNHLY; CDR2 reads FYNNEI. The CDR3 runs 14 residues. This CDR3 is CASSEGQLQETQYF.

Measured by frequency, this clonotype is medium-sized (0.01 to 0.1%). This rearrangement joins TRBV6-2 or TRBV6-3 to TRBJ1-2; TCRdb's D gene call, TRBD1, goes unchecked for lack of DNA. Germline CDR1 and CDR2: MNHEY and SVGEGT. This CDR3 comprises 14 residues. CDR3 sequence reads: CASSYSGQTYGYTF.

By frequency, this clonotype is medium-sized. J is TRBJ2-7 and V is TRBV28. The germline gives CDR1 MDHEN, CDR2 SYDVKM. The CDR3 loop spans 11 amino acids. This CDR3 reads CASSRFYEQYF.

Frequency places this clonotype as medium-sized (0.01 to 0.1%). This chain links TRBV5-1 with TRBJ1-1; lacking DNA, the TRBD1 call made by TCRdb goes unchecked. Germline V gene data show CDR1 as SGHRS and CDR2 as YFSETQ. The CDR3 consists of 13 residues. CDR3 amino acids: CASSLDWDSEAFF.

According to its frequency, this clonotype is medium-sized. V usage is TRBV27 and J usage is TRBJ2-7; TCRdb indicates TRBD1, and absent DNA this call remains unverified. Looked up from germline, CDR1 is MNHEY and CDR2 is SMNVEV (reference sequence). The CDR3 contains 13 residues. The CDR3 protein is CASSLSRQGWLYF.

This clonotype is called medium-sized based on its frequency. The chain uses TRBV25-1 and TRBJ1-1; TCRdb reports TRBD1, a call that lacks DNA to check it against. This CDR3 contains 14 residues. The germline V gene encodes CDR1 MGHDK and CDR2 SYGVNS. The CDR3 here is CASSMAGANTEAFF.

This sequence joins TRBV5-1 and TRBJ1-1; the TCRdb D gene call, TRBD1, has no DNA to confirm it. CDR1 is SGHRS and CDR2 is YFSETQ in the germline V gene. This CDR3 region has 15 residues. This CDR3 is CASRTGGVRDTEAFF.

Frequency places this clonotype as medium-sized. The V and J genes are TRBV27 and TRBJ1-5. CDR1 MNHEY and CDR2 SMNVEV come from the germline V gene (reference sequence). CDR3 length equals 15 residues. This CDR3 is CASRSGGLTNQPQHF.

Frequency places this clonotype as large. The V call is TRBV20-1, the J call TRBJ1-4. The germline V gene encodes CDR1 DFQATT and CDR2 SNEGSKA (reference sequence). The CDR3 contains 12 residues. CDR3 sequence: CSGRMVNEKLFF.

This clonotype registers large by frequency. The chain recombines TRBV5-1 with TRBJ2-7. Germline CDR1 SGHRS, CDR2 YFSETQ. This CDR3 is built from 13 residues. Here the CDR3 reads CASSLGGGAEQYF.

In terms of frequency, this clonotype is large. V gene TRBV6-2 or TRBV6-3 combines with J gene TRBJ2-2. Germline lookup yields CDR1 MNHEY and CDR2 SVGEGT. The CDR3 extends over 15 amino acids. The CDR3 sequence: CASSYEDERTGELFF.

This clonotype registers large by frequency. The chain combines TRBV7-6 with TRBJ2-2; absent DNA, TCRdb's TRBD2 call cannot be checked. The CDR3 totals 18 residues. Germline lookup yields CDR1 SGHVS and CDR2 FNYEAQ. The CDR3 is CASSLFRLGEVNTGELFF. The variable domain in full, with the rest retrieved from reference TRBV7-6 and TRBJ2-2, is GAGVSQSPRYKVTKRGQDVALRCDPISGHVSLYWYRQALGQGPEFLTYFNYEAQQDKSGLPNDRFSAERPEGSISTLTIQRTEQRDSAMYRCASSLFRLGEVNTGELFFGEGSRLTVL.

Considering frequency, this clonotype is medium-sized. The chain combines TRBV7-9 with TRBJ2-1; no DNA is available, so the TRBD1 call from TCRdb remains unchecked. The CDR3 spans 14 residues. Germline V CDR1 and CDR2: SEHNR, FQNEAQ (reference sequence). The CDR3 sequence: CASSLDRAYNEQFF.

This clonotype registers medium-sized by frequency. The gene calls are TRBV2 and TRBJ2-7; TCRdb selects TRBD1, and the lack of DNA leaves this call unchecked. The germline V gene has CDR1 SNHLY and CDR2 FYNNEI. This CDR3 spans 12 amino acids. CDR3 residues: CASRTDTYEQYF.

Measured by frequency, this clonotype is medium-sized (0.01 to 0.1%). The V gene is TRBV6-5, the J gene TRBJ2-3; as DNA is missing, the TRBD1 call by TCRdb cannot be tested. The CDR3 length is 15 residues. Per germline, CDR1 MNHEY and CDR2 SVGAGI. This CDR3 is CASSQGGGGADTQYF.

This clonotype is large by frequency. CDR3 in amino acids: CSVNPGYNEQYF. The chain carries TRBV29-1 and TRBJ2-7; TCRdb lists TRBD1, though no DNA is available to test this call. This CDR3 is 12 amino acids long. CDR1 and CDR2 from the germline V gene are SQVTM and ANQGSEA.

The rearrangement joins TRBV7-2 to TRBJ2-3; TCRdb picks TRBD2, but there is no DNA to check that call. This CDR3 comprises 16 residues. The germline V gene encodes CDR1 SGHTA and CDR2 FQGNSA. CDR3 sequence: CASSLAGVPITDTQYF.